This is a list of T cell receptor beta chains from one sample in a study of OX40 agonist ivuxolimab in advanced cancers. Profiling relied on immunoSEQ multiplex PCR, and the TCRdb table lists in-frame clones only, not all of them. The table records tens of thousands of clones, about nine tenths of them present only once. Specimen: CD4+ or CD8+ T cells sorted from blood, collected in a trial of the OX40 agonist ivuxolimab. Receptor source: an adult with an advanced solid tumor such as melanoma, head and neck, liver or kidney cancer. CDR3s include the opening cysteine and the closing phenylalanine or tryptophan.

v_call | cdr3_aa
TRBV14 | CASSGPGGAYNEQFF
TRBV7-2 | CASSLDGHNYGYTF
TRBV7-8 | CASSPGTGSNEQFF
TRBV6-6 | CASSYNYNEQFF
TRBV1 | CTRKRGASYEQYF
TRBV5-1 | CASSWGHQNTGELFF
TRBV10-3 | CAISEGYQETQYF
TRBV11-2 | CASRYGRNEAFF
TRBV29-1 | CSGGERKSLKSGYTF
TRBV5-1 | CASSLARGNEQFF
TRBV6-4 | CARPGDIPSSYNSPLHF
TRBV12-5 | CASGLLNGYTF
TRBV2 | CASSEAYRANSPLHF
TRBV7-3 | CASSHRSGTGLDEQYF
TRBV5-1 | CASSLGSGDTEAFF
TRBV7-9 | CASSLAGQMNTEAFF
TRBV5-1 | CASSAGGWDTEAFF
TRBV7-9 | CASSLLASGGDTQYF
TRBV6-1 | CASSEGDTNYGYTF
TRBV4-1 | CASSQPRTGPNSPLHF